The present entry profiles one T cell receptor beta chain with its context. Its antigen is undetermined. The CDR3 covers 15 residues. Between the trimmed V and J ends, which lost 0 bases and 3 bases, there was a span of 13 bases. Germline-derived CDR1 and CDR2 are SGHNT and YYREEE (reference sequence). The iRepertoire nested amplicon-rescue multiplex PCR amplified TCR alpha and beta CDR3s from RNA. One entry per CDR3 protein, called by TCRdb with MiXCR from the multiplex PCR reads. The table has more than 350,000 distinct CDR3 sequences, 41% seen once. The record originates from a study of glioma-infiltrating T cells. Study at large: WHO grade II oligodendrogliomas or astrocytomas, plus non-recurrent WHO grade IV glioblastomas, were sampled. Glioma patients had dexamethasone for six or fewer days before surgery.

Whole-study results and caveats: Tissue-blood divergence was below expectation in non-neoplastic patients, above in gliomas. CDR3 overlap between tissue and blood was very small.

The sequenced sample was glioma tissue, nonneoplastic brain tissue, or PBMCs (not recorded which). V usage is TRBV5-4 and J usage is TRBJ2-7, with D possibly TRBD2 on 6 matching bases. This sequence was found in a human donor with low-grade glioma or glioblastoma, undergoing nonglioma brain surgery, or in good health (not recorded which). The CDR3 is CASSLGNRLDYEQYF. CDR3 coding DNA: TGTGCCAGCAGCTTGGGGAACCGACTAGACTACGAGCAGTACTTC.